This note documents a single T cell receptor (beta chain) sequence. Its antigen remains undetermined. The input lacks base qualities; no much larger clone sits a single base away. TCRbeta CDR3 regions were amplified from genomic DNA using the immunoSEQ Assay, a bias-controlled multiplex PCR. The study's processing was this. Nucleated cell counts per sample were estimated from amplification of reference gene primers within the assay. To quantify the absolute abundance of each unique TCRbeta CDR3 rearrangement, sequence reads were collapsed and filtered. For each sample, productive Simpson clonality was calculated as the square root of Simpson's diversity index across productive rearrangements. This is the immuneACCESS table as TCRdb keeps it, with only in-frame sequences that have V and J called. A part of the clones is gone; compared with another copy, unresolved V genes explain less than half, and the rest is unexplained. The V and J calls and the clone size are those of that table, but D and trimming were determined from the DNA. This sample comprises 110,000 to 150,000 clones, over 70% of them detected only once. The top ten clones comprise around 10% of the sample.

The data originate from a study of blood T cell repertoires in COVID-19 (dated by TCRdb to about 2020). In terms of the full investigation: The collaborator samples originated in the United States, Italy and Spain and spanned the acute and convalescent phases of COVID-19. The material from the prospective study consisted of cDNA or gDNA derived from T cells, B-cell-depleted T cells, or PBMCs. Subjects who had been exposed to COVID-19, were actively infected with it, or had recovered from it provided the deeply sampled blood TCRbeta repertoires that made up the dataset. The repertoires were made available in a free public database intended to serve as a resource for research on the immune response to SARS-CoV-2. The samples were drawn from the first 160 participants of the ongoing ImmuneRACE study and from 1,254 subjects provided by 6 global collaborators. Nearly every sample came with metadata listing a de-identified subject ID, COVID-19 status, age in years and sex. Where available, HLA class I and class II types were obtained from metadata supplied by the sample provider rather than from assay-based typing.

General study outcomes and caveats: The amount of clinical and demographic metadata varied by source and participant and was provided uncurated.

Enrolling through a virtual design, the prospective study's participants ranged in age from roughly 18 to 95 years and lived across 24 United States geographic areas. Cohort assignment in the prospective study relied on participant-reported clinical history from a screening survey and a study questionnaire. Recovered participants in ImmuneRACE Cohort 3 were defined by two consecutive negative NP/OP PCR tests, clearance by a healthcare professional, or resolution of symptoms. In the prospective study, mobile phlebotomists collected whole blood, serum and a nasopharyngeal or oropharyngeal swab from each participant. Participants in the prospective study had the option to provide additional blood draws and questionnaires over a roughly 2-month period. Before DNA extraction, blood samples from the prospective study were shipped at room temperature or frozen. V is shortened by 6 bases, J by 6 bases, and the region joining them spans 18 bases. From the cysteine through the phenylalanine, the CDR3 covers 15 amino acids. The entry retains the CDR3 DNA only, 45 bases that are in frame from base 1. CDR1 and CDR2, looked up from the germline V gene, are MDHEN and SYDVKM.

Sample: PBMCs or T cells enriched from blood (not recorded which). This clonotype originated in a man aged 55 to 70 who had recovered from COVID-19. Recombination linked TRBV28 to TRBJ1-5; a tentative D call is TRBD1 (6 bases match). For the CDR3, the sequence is CASSRIQGIRQPQHF. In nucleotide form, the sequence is TGTGCCAGCAGCCGAATCCAGGGGATCCGTCAGCCCCAGCATTTT.